This T cell receptor (beta chain) was found in a study of T-cell memory formation after mild COVID-19. Notes on the study in general: Nothing confirmed that second-wave clones peaking on day 37 were specific for SARS-CoV-2.

TCRdb reanalysed the 5' RACE reads using MiXCR and keeps one entry per CDR3 protein. The sample lists roughly 350,000 distinct CDR3 sequences; around 20% were seen once. This clonotype came up a few times. Its antigen is currently unknown. Germline CDR1 and CDR2: SEHNR and FQNEAQ (reference sequence). The CDR3 is 11 residues long. Trimming took off 4 bases at V and 13 bases at J, with 13 bases between the two ends. This TCR was sampled from an adult woman who had mild COVID-19 (a few samples of this study predate the infection). Cell type and time point are not known. V usage is TRBV7-9 and J usage is TRBJ1-1; D perhaps matches TRBD1 (5 bases). The source material was PBMCs or a T cell subset sorted from them (not recorded which). As DNA, the CDR3 is TGTGCCAGCAGCTCATTAACGGGGGGTTTCTTT. Amino acid sequence: CASSSLTGGFF. The entire variable domain, with the rest obtained from reference TRBV7-9 and TRBJ1-1, is as follows: DTGVSQNPRHKITKRGQNVTFRCDPISEHNRLYWYRQTLGQGPEFLTYFQNEAQLEKSRLLSDRFSAERPKGSFSTLEIQRTEQGDSAMYLCASSSLTGGFFGQGTRLTVV.